Below are 25 T cell receptor beta chains sequenced from a single sample in a study of T cells after yellow fever vaccination. TCRdb analysed the 5' RACE reads with MiXCR anew, one entry per CDR3 protein. The sample lists 250,000 to 300,000 distinct CDR3 sequences, roughly 5.6% occurring once. This sample comprised CD4+ T cells sorted from PBMCs, obtained on the day of the yellow fever booster vaccination. The receptor set was obtained from a man between 18 and 29 years old who received the YFV17D yellow fever vaccine.

Only a few counts were recorded for this clonotype. The gene calls are TRBV6-5 and TRBJ1-6, with unresolved D. The CDR3 runs to 13 residues. Germline V gene lookup returns CDR1 MNHEY and CDR2 SVGAGI. V lost 4 bases, J lost 16 bases, and 17 bases lay in between. CDR3 region: CASSSHPDGKLHF. CDR3 sequence (DNA): TGTGCCAGCAGTTCCCACCCCGACGGAAAACTCCACTTT.

This clonotype appeared many times. Here the CDR3 reads CASSPRMPGSNTGELFF. CDR3 DNA: TGCGCCAGCAGCCCCCGCATGCCCGGTTCGAACACCGGGGAGCTGTTTTTT. The J gene is TRBJ2-2, the V gene TRBV4-3; D is ambiguous. Trimming left V 4 bases short and J 0 bases short, with 15 bases between. The CDR3 totals 17 residues. CDR1 is LGHNA, CDR2 YSLEER, per germline.

V and J are TRBV3-1 and TRBJ2-1; TRBD1 is a possible D gene (6 bases). Germline V gene lookup returns CDR1 LGHDT and CDR2 YNNKEL (reference sequence). The V and J ends lost 8 bases and 2 bases respectively, with 28 bases between them. CDR3 length: 19 amino acids. Written as DNA, the CDR3 is TGTGCCAGCTGCGACCGGGACAAGGGCTCATGGGCGGCCTACAATGAGCAGTTCTTC. It specifies CASCDRDKGSWAAYNEQFF.

This clonotype was seen repeatedly, ten times or more. V usage is TRBV29-1 and J usage is TRBJ1-5, with D perhaps matching TRBD1 (5 bases). The length of the CDR3 is 16 residues. V was shortened by 4 bases and J by 4 bases, with 20 bases between the two germline ends. In germline, CDR1 is SQVTM, CDR2 ANQGSEA. The CDR3 region has the DNA TGCAGCGTTGTCCTGACAGTGCCCTGGAAAAATCAGCCCCAGCATTTT. The encoded protein is CSVVLTVPWKNQPQHF.

This clonotype came up many times. The rearrangement uses TRBV12-3 or TRBV12-4 and TRBJ2-3, with a tentative D call TRBD2 (6 bases). V lost 3 bases and J 0 bases, leaving 10 bases between the germline ends. The length of the CDR3 is 15 residues. The chain's CDR3 is CASSFSAGSTDTQYF. Here the CDR3 DNA reads TGTGCCAGCAGTTTCTCGGCGGGGAGCACAGATACGCAGTATTTT.

In this sample, this clonotype turned up a few times. This rearrangement joins TRBV5-1 to TRBJ1-1; D remains unclear. Trimming shortened V by 6 bases and J by 1 base, and 16 bases separated the two germline ends. Germline CDR1 reads SGHRS; CDR2 reads YFSETQ. The CDR3 runs to 15 residues. In DNA, the CDR3 is TGCGCCAGCACCTCCCTTGGACCACAGAACACTGAAGCTTTCTTT. Translating it yields CASTSLGPQNTEAFF. Variable domain in full (rest from reference TRBV5-1 and TRBJ1-1): KAGVTQTPRYLIKTRGQQVTLSCSPISGHRSVSWYQQTPGQGLQFLFEYFSETQRNKGNFPGRFSGRQFSNSRSEMNVSTLELGDSALYLCASTSLGPQNTEAFFGQGTRLTVV.

This chain links TRBV6-5 with TRBJ2-1, with a weak D call TRBD1 (5 bases). CDR3 length: 13 amino acids. Germline CDR1 is MNHEY and CDR2 is SVGAGI. The V gene lost 3 bases and the J gene lost 5 bases, with 8 bases spanning the gap. In DNA, the CDR3 is TGTGCCAGCAGTTATGAGACAGACAATGAGCAGTTCTTC. It yields the protein CASSYETDNEQFF.

This chain connects TRBV18 to TRBJ2-7; TRBD2 agrees at 7 bases. Losses at the gene ends were 3 bases for V and 4 bases for J; bases not matched to a gene: 6. CDR1 is KGHSH and CDR2 is LQKENI in the germline V gene. This CDR3 comprises 14 residues. CDR3 residues: CASSPTSDSYEQYF. CDR3 coding DNA: TGTGCCAGCTCACCCACTAGCGATTCATACGAGCAGTACTTC. The variable domain in full, with the rest retrieved from reference TRBV18 and TRBJ2-7, is NAGVMQNPRHLVRRRGQEARLRCSPMKGHSHVYWYRQLPEEGLKFMVYLQKENIIDESGMPKERFSAEFPKEGPSILRIQQVVRGDSAAYFCASSPTSDSYEQYFGPGTRLTVT.

This clonotype was counted a few times. The rearrangement uses TRBV2 and TRBJ1-2; D call uncertain. Germline values: CDR1 SNHLY, CDR2 FYNNEI. This CDR3 is built from 12 residues. V was cut by 1 base and J by 5 bases, with 5 bases left in between. CDR3: CASSEVQYGYTF. CDR3 sequence (DNA): TGTGCCAGCAGTGAAGTGCAATATGGCTACACCTTC. Supplemented by reference TRBV2 and TRBJ1-2, the full variable domain reads EPEVTQTPSHQVTQMGQEVILRCVPISNHLYFYWYRQILGQKVEFLVSFYNNEISEKSEIFDDQFSVERPDGSNFTLKIRSTKLEDSAMYFCASSEVQYGYTFGSGTRLTVV.

This clonotype showed up just a few times. V usage is TRBV6-6 and J usage is TRBJ1-1; D is undetermined. V lost 0 bases to trimming and J lost 0 bases, with 11 bases between them. The CDR3 is made up of 16 amino acids. The germline V gene encodes CDR1 MNHNY and CDR2 SVGAGI (reference sequence). CDR3 region: CASSYSALGMNTEAFF. In nucleotides, the CDR3 is TGTGCCAGCAGTTACTCTGCGTTGGGGATGAACACTGAAGCTTTCTTT.

This clonotype showed up just a few times. The chain carries TRBV5-6 and TRBJ2-7, with D unresolved. V was clipped by 1 base and J by 5 bases, with 4 bases between them. The CDR3 contains 11 residues. CDR1 is SGHDT and CDR2 is YYEEEE in the germline V gene. CDR3 in amino acids: CASSLYHEQYF. The DNA of the CDR3 is TGTGCCAGCAGCTTGTACCACGAGCAGTACTTC.

V gene TRBV2 combines with J gene TRBJ1-1, with D possibly matching TRBD1 (5 bases). This CDR3 has 13 residues. The germline V gene has CDR1 SNHLY and CDR2 FYNNEI. V gave up 7 bases and J gave up 4 bases, with 13 bases separating them. The CDR3: CASIGAPGTEAFF. CDR3 DNA: TGTGCCAGCATCGGGGCTCCGGGCACTGAAGCTTTCTTT.

This clonotype was found a few times. The chain combines TRBV30 with TRBJ1-1; D perhaps matches TRBD1 (5 bases). Trimming took off 0 bases at V and 4 bases at J, with 12 bases between the two ends. The CDR3 is 14 amino acids. Germline V gives CDR1 GTSNPN, CDR2 SVGIG (reference sequence). The DNA of the CDR3 is TGTGCCTGGAGTGTCGACTGGGGGAGCACTGAAGCTTTCTTT. Its protein is CAWSVDWGSTEAFF.

The chain has TRBV27 and TRBJ2-5; 8 bases fit TRBD2. The ends lost 5 bases at V and 4 bases at J; junction bases unmatched: 12. This CDR3 has 16 residues. The V gene's germline CDR1 is MNHEY and CDR2 SMNVEV (reference sequence). The chain's CDR3 is CASSPYRPGGIETQYF. In DNA form, the CDR3 reads TGTGCCAGCAGTCCATACCGCCCGGGGGGGATAGAGACCCAGTACTTC.

This clonotype was observed many times. CDR3 residues: CATSRDSPEKLFF. Here the CDR3 DNA reads TGTGCCACCAGCAGAGATTCTCCGGAAAAACTGTTTTTT. This chain uses TRBV15 with TRBJ1-4; no reliable D call. Trimming shortened V by 0 bases and J by 8 bases, and 7 bases separated the two germline ends. CDR3 size: 13 residues. Germline CDR1 reads LNHNV; CDR2 reads YYDKDF (reference sequence).

This clonotype appeared many times. CDR3: CAISESRQGFSGNTIYF. The CDR3 DNA is TGTGCCATCAGTGAGTCAAGACAGGGTTTCTCTGGAAACACCATATATTTT. This chain uses TRBV10-3 with TRBJ1-3, with 7 positions matching TRBD1. Losses at the gene ends were 0 bases for V and 0 bases for J; bases not matched to a gene: 5. Germline CDR1 reads ENHRY; CDR2 reads SYGVKD. The length of the CDR3 is 17 residues.

The chain has TRBV5-6 and TRBJ2-1; unclear D gene. The CDR3 length is 15 residues. CDR1 is SGHDT, CDR2 YYEEEE, per germline. V was pared by 3 bases and J by 0 bases, with 10 bases between. The CDR3 coding sequence is TGTGCCAGCAGCTCTCCATGGAGCTCCTACAATGAGCAGTTCTTC. Protein sequence: CASSSPWSSYNEQFF.

The chain couples TRBV12-3 or TRBV12-4 to TRBJ1-2; no clear D gene. V lost 5 bases and J 7 bases, leaving 23 bases between the germline ends. This CDR3 contains 16 residues. DNA for the CDR3: TGTGCCAGCAGTCACACCCGGACGCAAGACGACGGTGGCTACACCTTC. Protein product: CASSHTRTQDDGGYTF.

There are many counts of this clonotype. The chain has TRBV6-2 or TRBV6-3 and TRBJ2-3; no firm D call. Trimming cost V 10 bases and J 5 bases, with 16 bases left between them. Germline V lookup: CDR1 MNHEY, CDR2 SVGEGT. The CDR3 runs to 13 residues. CDR3 residues: CATRTADGDTQYF. The DNA of the CDR3 is TGTGCCACCCGGACCGCCGACGGAGATACGCAGTATTTT.

The chain carries TRBV6-1 and TRBJ2-3; TRBD2 matches at 10 bases. The J segment lost 1 base and the V segment lost 3 bases, leaving 4 bases of the junction unmatched. Germline V gene data show CDR1 as MNHNS and CDR2 as SASEGT. There are 16 residues in the CDR3. CDR3 sequence reads: CASSDGGTSGTDTQYF. The CDR3 DNA follows: TGTGCCAGCAGTGACGGGGGGACTAGCGGCACAGATACGCAGTATTTT.

A few counts support this clonotype. This chain connects TRBV5-1 to TRBJ1-1; D may be TRBD1 (6 bases). The CDR3 length is 16 residues. V lost 0 bases and J 1 base, leaving 13 bases between the germline ends. Germline V lookup: CDR1 SGHRS, CDR2 YFSETQ. The CDR3 sequence: CASSLAVRTENTEAFF. CDR3 nucleotides: TGCGCCAGCAGCTTGGCGGTCAGGACAGAGAACACTGAAGCTTTCTTT.

The sample holds many counts of this clonotype. The J gene is TRBJ2-1, the V gene TRBV7-2; tentative D call: TRBD2 (5 bases). Per germline, CDR1 SGHTA and CDR2 FQGNSA. V gave up 4 bases and J gave up 9 bases, with 7 bases separating them. CDR3 length: 11 residues. Here the CDR3 reads CASSSRGEQFF. The CDR3 nucleotides are TGTGCCAGCAGCTCTCGGGGTGAGCAGTTCTTC. Supplemented by reference TRBV7-2 and TRBJ2-1, the full variable domain reads GAGVSQSPSNKVTEKGKDVELRCDPISGHTALYWYRQSLGQGLEFLIYFQGNSAPDKSGLPSDRFSAERTGGSVSTLTIQRTQQEDSAVYLCASSSRGEQFFGPGTRLTVL.

This clonotype was recorded many times. The gene calls are TRBV19 and TRBJ1-6; TRBD1 is a possible D gene (5 bases). CDR1 LNHDA and CDR2 SQIVND come from the germline V gene (reference sequence). There are 16 residues in the CDR3. V dropped 3 bases and J dropped 6 bases, with 15 bases sitting between them. The CDR3 sequence: CASSINSGLTNSPLHF. The CDR3 DNA reads as TGTGCCAGTAGTATCAACTCGGGACTGACTAATTCACCCCTCCACTTT.

This clonotype appeared many times. The chain joins TRBV3-1 to TRBJ1-5; D gene unclear. Trimming pared 0 bases from V and 3 bases from J, leaving 3 bases between. There are 13 residues in the CDR3. In germline, CDR1 is LGHDT, CDR2 YNNKEL (reference sequence). CDR3 region: CASSQDVNQPQHF. DNA of the CDR3: TGTGCCAGCAGCCAAGACGTCAATCAGCCCCAGCATTTT.

There are many counts of this clonotype. The chain combines TRBV6-1 with TRBJ2-7; 7 nucleotides line up with TRBD1. From germline, CDR1 is MNHNS and CDR2 SASEGT. The V segment lost 4 bases and the J segment 2 bases; nucleotides outside the gene matches: 8. The CDR3 contains 15 residues. CDR3 amino acids: CASSGLDRIPYEQYV. DNA of the CDR3: TGTGCCAGCAGTGGTCTGGACAGGATACCCTACGAGCAGTACGTC.